The 29 T cell receptor beta chains below come from one sample, sequenced in a study of PD-1 blockade in classical Hodgkin lymphoma. Each patient relapsed following autologous stem cell transplantation, and prior brentuximab vedotin exposure differed. Libraries were prepared by immunoSEQ multiplex PCR; TCRdb keeps only in-frame clonotypes and omits some of them. The sample records 130,000 to 150,000 clones, under 85% being singletons. Specimen: peripheral blood mononuclear cells (PBMCs), collected before the second cycle of nivolumab. The receptor source for this set is a human donor with classical Hodgkin lymphoma.

V usage is TRBV28 and J usage is TRBJ2-7, with TRBD2 matching 10 bases. This CDR3 spans 14 amino acids. V shed 5 bases and J 5 bases; nucleotides not matched to a gene: 6. Germline V gene lookup returns CDR1 MDHEN and CDR2 SYDVKM. The DNA of the CDR3 is TGTGCCAGCAGTCCCGGGACTAGCGCCCACGAGCAGTACTTC. Amino acid sequence: CASSPGTSAHEQYF.

V usage is TRBV9 and J usage is TRBJ1-1; D not resolved. CDR3 size: 13 residues. Germline CDR1 is SGDLS and CDR2 is YYNGEE. Trimming pared 4 bases from V and 0 bases from J, leaving 7 bases between. CDR3 DNA sequence: TGTGCCAGCAGCACGGGATTGAACACTGAAGCTTTCTTT. Translating gives CASSTGLNTEAFF.

The chain links TRBV7-2 to TRBJ2-7; 7 bases map to TRBD2. This CDR3 region has 14 residues. V dropped 3 bases and J dropped 3; count of bases not matched to a gene: 5. Germline values: CDR1 SGHTA, CDR2 FQGNSA. The CDR3 here is CASSLGRGFYEQYF. The CDR3 DNA follows: TGTGCCAGCAGCTTGGGGCGGGGGTTCTACGAGCAGTACTTC.

This sequence joins TRBV6-6 and TRBJ2-1, with 10 nucleotides matching TRBD2. V lost 8 bases and J lost 4; bases outside the gene matches: 5. From germline, CDR1 is MNHNY and CDR2 SVGAGI (reference sequence). This CDR3 is built from 14 residues. CDR3 amino acids: CASRLAGLYNEQFF. CDR3 DNA: TGTGCCAGCCGACTAGCGGGCTTATACAATGAGCAGTTCTTC.

The chain carries TRBV5-1 and TRBJ2-3, with 9 bases identical to TRBD2. The germline V gene encodes CDR1 SGHRS and CDR2 YFSETQ. The length of the CDR3 is 16 residues. J was trimmed by 3 bases and V by 0 bases; bases with no gene match: 5. The CDR3 loop is CASSLGSGRITDTQYF. The CDR3 DNA follows: TGCGCCAGCAGCTTGGGTAGCGGGAGAATTACAGATACGCAGTATTTT. Using reference TRBV5-1 and TRBJ2-3 for the parts outside the CDR3, the full variable domain is KAGVTQTPRYLIKTRGQQVTLSCSPISGHRSVSWYQQTPGQGLQFLFEYFSETQRNKGNFPGRFSGRQFSNSRSEMNVSTLELGDSALYLCASSLGSGRITDTQYFGPGTRLTVL.

CDR3 amino acids: CASSSGQFF. The CDR3 DNA reads TGTGCCAGCAGCTCAGGGCAGTTCTTC. The chain combines TRBV7-2 with TRBJ2-1; no firm D call. Germline lookup yields CDR1 SGHTA and CDR2 FQGNSA. The CDR3 runs 9 residues. Trimming removed 4 bases from V and 12 bases from J, with 4 bases in between.

The V gene is TRBV6-1, the J gene TRBJ2-5; 7 bases match TRBD2. From germline, CDR1 is MNHNS and CDR2 SASEGT. This CDR3 spans 15 amino acids. V shed 4 bases, J shed 2 bases, and the junction held 7 bases outside the gene matches. The CDR3: CASSGGPSGQETQYF. CDR3 nucleotides: TGTGCCAGCAGTGGAGGTCCTAGCGGACAAGAGACCCAGTACTTC.

The chain joins TRBV30 to TRBJ1-4; D possibly corresponds to TRBD1 (6 bases). Germline V gives CDR1 GTSNPN, CDR2 SVGIG (reference sequence). The CDR3 extends over 13 amino acids. Trimming took 3 bases from V and 10 from J, leaving 15 bases between them. CDR3 bases: TGTGCCTGGAGGGGAAACAGGGTCGGAAAACTGTTTTTT. It codes for CAWRGNRVGKLFF.

This clone appeared a single time. This chain joins TRBV30 and TRBJ2-3, with D possibly TRBD2 on 7 matching bases. The V end was cut by 0 bases, the J end by 1 base, with 14 bases between. The CDR3 has 16 residues. CDR1 is GTSNPN, CDR2 SVGIG, per germline (reference sequence). CDR3 amino acids: CAWSVLGGGRTDTQYF. The DNA for the CDR3 is TGTGCCTGGAGTGTACTAGGGGGGGGCCGCACAGATACGCAGTATTTT. The variable domain in full, with the rest retrieved from reference TRBV30 and TRBJ2-3, is SQTIHQWPATLVQPVGSPLSLECTVEGTSNPNLYWYRQAAGRGLQLLFYSVGIGQISSEVPQNLSASRPQDRQFILSSKKLLLSDSGFYLCAWSVLGGGRTDTQYFGPGTRLTVL.

The rearrangement uses TRBV7-6 and TRBJ2-5, with TRBD1 matching 8 bases. Germline V lookup: CDR1 SGHVS, CDR2 FNYEAQ. V dropped 6 bases and J dropped 2; count of bases not matched to a gene: 8. The CDR3 sequence is 15 residues long. The CDR3 loop is CASSMRTGTQETQYF. The DNA for the CDR3 is TGTGCCAGCAGTATGAGGACAGGGACACAAGAGACCCAGTACTTC.

V gene TRBV10-3 combines with J gene TRBJ2-1, with D unresolved. The CDR3 sequence is 13 residues long. The V gene lost 6 bases and the J gene lost 7 bases, with 13 bases spanning the gap. CDR1 is ENHRY, CDR2 SYGVKD, per germline. CDR3 coding DNA: TGTGCCATCAGGTCCGTACAGACGAATGAGCAGTTCTTC. It yields the protein CAIRSVQTNEQFF.

This sequence joins TRBV19 and TRBJ1-2, with 9 bases matching TRBD1. The V and J ends lost 3 bases and 5 bases, in that order; junction bases with no gene match: 13. The germline V gene encodes CDR1 LNHDA and CDR2 SQIVND (reference sequence). The CDR3 is made up of 17 amino acids. The CDR3 is CASSIWSRDRVGYGYTF. In DNA, the CDR3 is TGTGCCAGTAGTATCTGGAGCCGGGACAGGGTTGGGTATGGCTACACCTTC.

The V call is TRBV11-3, the J call TRBJ2-2; D remains ambiguous. Germline V lookup: CDR1 SGHNT, CDR2 YENEEA. The CDR3 totals 13 residues. Trimming stripped 0 bases from V and 5 bases from J, with 4 bases between. The chain's CDR3 is CASSLDPTGELFF. Written as DNA, the CDR3 is TGTGCCAGCAGCTTAGATCCGACCGGGGAGCTGTTTTTT.

The CDR3 loop reads CASSEKGYWNQPQHF. CDR3 DNA sequence: TGTGCCAGCTCAGAGAAGGGGTATTGGAATCAGCCCCAGCATTTT. The chain carries TRBV18 and TRBJ1-5, with a tentative D call TRBD1 (5 bases). Looked up from germline, CDR1 is KGHSH and CDR2 is LQKENI. The V and J ends lost 5 bases and 4 bases respectively, with 15 bases between them. The CDR3 consists of 15 residues.

Only one count was recorded for this clone. The CDR3 sequence is CASSNVGRGGRYEQYF. The CDR3 DNA reads as TGTGCCAGCAGCAATGTTGGGAGGGGGGGCCGGTACGAGCAGTACTTC. The chain has TRBV21-1 and TRBJ2-7; the table's D call TRBD2 went unverified against the DNA. TRBV21-1 is a pseudogene locus. The CDR3 runs 16 residues.

This rearrangement joins TRBV2 to TRBJ1-1; D uncertain. The CDR3 contains 13 residues. CDR1 SNHLY and CDR2 FYNNEI come from the germline V gene. V lost 7 bases and J lost 0, with 9 bases in between. In nucleotides, the CDR3 is TGTGCCAGCATCTATGAGGTGAACACTGAAGCTTTCTTT. It encodes CASIYEVNTEAFF.

This chain links TRBV27 with TRBJ2-7; 8 bases map to TRBD2. Germline assignment: CDR1 MNHEY and CDR2 SMNVEV (reference sequence). The CDR3 has 17 amino acids. CDR3 sequence reads: CARGRWVFSGILYEQYF. In nucleotides, the CDR3 is TGTGCGCGGGGTAGATGGGTCTTTAGCGGGATTCTCTACGAGCAGTACTTC.

This clone has more than one count but fewer than ten. This chain links TRBV10-3 with TRBJ1-5, with a possible D match to TRBD1 (5 bases). CDR1 is ENHRY and CDR2 is SYGVKD in the germline V gene. The V end lost 6 bases, the J end lost 5 bases, and 11 bases lay between the germline ends. CDR3 length: 13 residues. As DNA, the CDR3 is TGTGCCATCAGACCAGGAGGGGATCAGCCCCAGCATTTT. Its protein product is CAIRPGGDQPQHF.

This chain uses TRBV19 with TRBJ1-4; 9 bases line up with TRBD1. The CDR3 consists of 15 residues. V lost 8 bases, J lost 5 bases, and 9 bases stayed unmatched. From germline, CDR1 is LNHDA and CDR2 SQIVND (reference sequence). DNA of the CDR3: TGTGCCAGTGGGAAAGGAGGGACAGGGAATGAAAAACTGTTTTTT. Its protein product is CASGKGGTGNEKLFF.

The rearrangement links TRBV30 to TRBJ1-2; D perhaps matches TRBD1 (5 bases). The V end lost 5 bases, the J end lost 6 bases, and 22 bases lay between the germline ends. Per the germline V gene, CDR1 is GTSNPN and CDR2 is SVGIG (reference sequence). The CDR3 length is 15 residues. The CDR3 nucleotides read TGTGCCTGGCGGTCAGGGCGGGGGTTCGGGGATGGCTACACCTTC. It codes for CAWRSGRGFGDGYTF.

There are a few counts of this clone. The rearrangement uses TRBV30 and TRBJ1-5; tentative D call: TRBD1 (5 bases). The CDR3 consists of 13 residues. V shed 5 bases and J shed 9 bases, with 17 bases lying between them. The germline gives CDR1 GTSNPN, CDR2 SVGIG (reference sequence). The CDR3 sequence: CAWQDILFGPQHF. Here the CDR3 DNA reads TGTGCCTGGCAGGACATTCTTTTCGGGCCCCAGCATTTT.

The chain uses TRBV2 and TRBJ1-1, with a tentative D call TRBD1 (6 bases). Germline V gene lookup returns CDR1 SNHLY and CDR2 FYNNEI. Between the trimmed V and J ends, which lost 0 bases and 7 bases, there was a span of 12 bases. The CDR3 loop spans 14 amino acids. CDR3 sequence: CASSEARGHIEAFF. In DNA, the CDR3 is TGTGCCAGCAGTGAAGCGCGGGGGCACATTGAAGCTTTCTTT.

This chain connects TRBV10-3 to TRBJ2-5, with D uncertain. This CDR3 region has 15 residues. With 0 bases removed from V and 1 base from J, the gap between germline ends came to 9 bases. Germline V gene lookup returns CDR1 ENHRY and CDR2 SYGVKD. The CDR3 spells CAISESWISQETQYF. CDR3 DNA sequence: TGTGCCATCAGTGAGTCGTGGATCTCCCAAGAGACCCAGTACTTC.

The chain recombines TRBV11-1 with TRBJ2-2; D could derive from TRBD1 or TRBD2 (7 bases each). The ends were cut back, 4 bases at V and 13 bases at J, with 19 bases in the middle. CDR3 length equals 14 residues. CDR1 is SGHAT, CDR2 FQDESV, per germline (reference sequence). The CDR3 DNA sequence: TGTGCCAGCAGCTCGAGGATCAGGGGGGGCAGGCTGTTTTTT. It yields the protein CASSSRIRGGRLFF. The variable domain in full, with the rest retrieved from reference TRBV11-1 and TRBJ2-2, is EAEVAQSPRYKITEKSQAVAFWCDPISGHATLYWYRQILGQGPELLVQFQDESVVDDSQLPKDRFSAERLKGVDSTLKIQPAELGDSAMYLCASSSRIRGGRLFFGEGSRLTVL.

The chain joins TRBV19 to TRBJ2-7; 9 nucleotides match TRBD1. Germline CDR1 is LNHDA and CDR2 is SQIVND (reference sequence). The V segment lost 4 bases and the J segment 3 bases; nucleotides outside the gene matches: 4. This CDR3 is built from 14 residues. The CDR3, as DNA: TGTGCCAGTAGTAGGGGACAGGGAGGCTACGAGCAGTACTTC. It yields the protein CASSRGQGGYEQYF.

The chain joins TRBV19 to TRBJ2-7; unclear D gene. The CDR3 totals 14 residues. The V gene lost 5 bases and the J gene lost 2 bases, with 13 bases spanning the gap. Germline V gene data show CDR1 as LNHDA and CDR2 as SQIVND (reference sequence). The CDR3 nucleotides are TGTGCCAGTAGTGACACGGGCAAGCCCTACGAGCAGTACTTC. This codes for CASSDTGKPYEQYF.

V and J are TRBV4-1 and TRBJ2-7, with a weak D call TRBD2 (6 bases). The CDR3 covers 16 residues. From germline, CDR1 is MGHRA and CDR2 YSYEKL. V was shortened by 0 bases and J by 0 bases, with 12 bases between the two germline ends. CDR3 sequence (DNA): TGCGCCAGCAGCCAAGATGGATCGGGAGCCTCCTACGAGCAGTACTTC. This encodes CASSQDGSGASYEQYF.

V usage is TRBV5-1 and J usage is TRBJ2-5; the D gene is possibly TRBD2 (7 bases). In germline, CDR1 is SGHRS, CDR2 YFSETQ. V was pared by 0 bases and J by 1 base, with 13 bases between. This CDR3 has 16 amino acids. In DNA, the CDR3 is TGCGCCAGCAGCTTGGTCTGGGGAGGGGGCCAAGAGACCCAGTACTTC. Translating it yields CASSLVWGGGQETQYF.

The genes are TRBV13 and TRBJ2-5; 9 bases align to TRBD2. V shed 4 bases, J shed 4 bases, and the junction held 7 bases outside the gene matches. The CDR3 has 15 residues. Germline loops: CDR1 PRHDT, CDR2 FYEKMQ (reference sequence). The CDR3 region is CASSSSAGGVETQYF. CDR3 coding DNA: TGTGCCAGCAGCTCCTCAGCGGGAGGTGTAGAGACCCAGTACTTC.